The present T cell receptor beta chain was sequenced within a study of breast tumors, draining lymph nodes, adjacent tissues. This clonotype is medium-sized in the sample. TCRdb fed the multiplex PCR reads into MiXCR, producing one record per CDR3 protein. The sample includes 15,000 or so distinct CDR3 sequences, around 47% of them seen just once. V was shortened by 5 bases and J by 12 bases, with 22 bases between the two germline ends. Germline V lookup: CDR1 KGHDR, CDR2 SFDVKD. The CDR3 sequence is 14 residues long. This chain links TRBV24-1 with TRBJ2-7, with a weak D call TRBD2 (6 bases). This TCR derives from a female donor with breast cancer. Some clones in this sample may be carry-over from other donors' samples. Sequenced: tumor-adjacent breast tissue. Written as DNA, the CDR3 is TGTGCCACCAGTGTCAGACTAGGGTTGGACCACGGGTACTTC. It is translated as CATSVRLGLDHGYF.